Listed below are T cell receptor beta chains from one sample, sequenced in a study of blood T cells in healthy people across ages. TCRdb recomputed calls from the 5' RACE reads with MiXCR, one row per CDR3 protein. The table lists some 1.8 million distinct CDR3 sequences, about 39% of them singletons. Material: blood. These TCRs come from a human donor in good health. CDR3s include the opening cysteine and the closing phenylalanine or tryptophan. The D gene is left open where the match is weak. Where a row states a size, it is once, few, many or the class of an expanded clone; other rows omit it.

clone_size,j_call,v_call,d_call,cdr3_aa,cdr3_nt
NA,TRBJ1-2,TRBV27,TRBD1,CASRSGQGATGYTF,TGTGCCAGCAGAAGCGGACAGGGGGCTACCGGCTACACCTTC
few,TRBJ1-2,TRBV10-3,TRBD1,CAITTGTGGGYTF,TGTGCCATCACAACCGGGACAGGGGGAGGCTACACCTTC
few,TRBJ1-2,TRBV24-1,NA,CATSDPRSGDNYGYTF,TGTGCCACCAGTGATCCCCGGTCAGGAGATAACTATGGCTACACCTTC
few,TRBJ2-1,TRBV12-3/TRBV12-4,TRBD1,CASSLASDRGPPSNEQFF,TGTGCCAGCAGTTTGGCCTCCGACAGGGGGCCGCCTTCCAATGAGCAGTTCTTC
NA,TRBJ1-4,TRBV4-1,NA,CASSQRETTNEKLFF,TGCGCCAGCAGCCAAAGGGAAACAACTAATGAAAAACTGTTTTTT
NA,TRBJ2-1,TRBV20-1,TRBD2,CSARARGENEQFF,TGCAGTGCTAGGGCCCGGGGGGAGAATGAGCAGTTCTTC
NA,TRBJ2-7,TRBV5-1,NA,CASSSRTGQDEQYF,TGCGCCAGCAGCTCCCGGACGGGACAAGACGAGCAGTACTTC
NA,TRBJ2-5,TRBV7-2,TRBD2,CASSLAWRGGASETQYF,TGTGCCAGCAGCTTAGCTTGGCGGGGGGGCGCGTCGGAGACCCAGTACTTC
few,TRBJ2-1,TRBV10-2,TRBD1,CASSVQTVDRGPHNEQFF,TGCGCCAGCAGTGTCCAAACAGTCGACAGGGGGCCCCACAATGAGCAGTTCTTC
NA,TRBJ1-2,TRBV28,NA,CARTPGAYGYTF,TGTGCCCGTACTCCAGGGGCCTATGGCTACACCTTC
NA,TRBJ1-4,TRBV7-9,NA,CASSPVQIGEKLFF,TGTGCCAGCAGCCCAGTCCAAATCGGGGAAAAACTGTTTTTT
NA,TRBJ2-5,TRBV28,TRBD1,CASSLSGTGGLREQYF,TGTGCCAGCAGTCTTTCCGGGACAGGGGGGTTACGGGAGCAGTACTTC
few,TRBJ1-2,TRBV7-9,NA,CASSLALAGYGYTF,TGTGCCAGCAGCTTAGCGCTAGCAGGGTATGGCTACACCTTC
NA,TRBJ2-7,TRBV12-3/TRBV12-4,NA,CASSLEVVLPSYEQYF,TGTGCCAGCAGTTTAGAGGTAGTCCTCCCTTCCTACGAGCAGTACTTC
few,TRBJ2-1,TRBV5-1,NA,CASSPVGSATYNEQFF,TGCGCCAGCAGTCCGGTGGGAAGTGCGACCTACAATGAGCAGTTCTTC
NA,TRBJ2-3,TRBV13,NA,CASSLESQDTQYF,TGTGCCAGCAGCTTAGAGAGTCAAGATACGCAGTATTTT
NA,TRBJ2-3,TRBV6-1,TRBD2,CASSRDETSGNTDTQYF,TGTGCCAGCAGTAGGGACGAGACTAGCGGCAACACAGATACGCAGTATTTT
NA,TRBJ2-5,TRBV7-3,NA,CVSSYYPQETQYF,TGTGTCAGCAGCTACTACCCTCAAGAGACCCAGTACTTC
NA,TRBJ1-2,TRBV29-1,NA,CSGVGSLGYTF,TGCAGCGGGGTTGGCAGTCTTGGCTACACCTTC
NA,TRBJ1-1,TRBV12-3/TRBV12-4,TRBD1,CASSLAPGQKAFF,TGTGCCAGCAGTTTAGCTCCGGGACAGAAGGCTTTCTTT
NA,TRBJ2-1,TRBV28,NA,CASSHPGNEQFF,TGTGCCAGCAGTCACCCGGGGAATGAGCAGTTCTTC
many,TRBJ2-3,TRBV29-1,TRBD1,CSVSPGQGTLSTDTQYF,TGCAGCGTTTCTCCGGGACAGGGAACCCTTAGCACAGATACGCAGTATTTT
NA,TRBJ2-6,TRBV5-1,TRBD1,CASGPTGVNGGANVLTF,TGCGCCAGCGGCCCTACAGGGGTTAATGGTGGGGCCAACGTCCTGACTTTC
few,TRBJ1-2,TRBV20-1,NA,CSASGGLGYGYTF,TGCAGTGCCAGTGGGGGTCTCGGCTATGGCTACACCTTC
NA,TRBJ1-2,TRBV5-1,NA,CASSLVPGVPDGHTF,TGCGCCAGCAGCTTGGTCCCAGGTGTACCTGATGGCCACACCTTC
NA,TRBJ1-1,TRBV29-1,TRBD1,CSVDPTGQGNTAAFF,TGTAGCGTTGACCCCACTGGACAGGGCAACACTGCAGCTTTCTTT
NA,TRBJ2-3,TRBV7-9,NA,CASSFSPAGYTDTQYF,TGTGCCAGCAGCTTCAGCCCCGCCGGATACACAGATACGCAGTATTTT
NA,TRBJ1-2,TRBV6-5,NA,CASSYPRGSGYGYTF,TGTGCCAGCAGTTACCCGAGGGGGTCAGGCTATGGCTACACCTTC
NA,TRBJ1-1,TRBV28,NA,CASSLLGLEAFF,TGTGCCAGCAGTTTATTAGGGCTTGAAGCTTTCTTT
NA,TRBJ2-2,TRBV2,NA,CASSEGGLRRGELFF,TGTGCCAGCAGTGAAGGCGGGCTCCGTAGAGGGGAGCTGTTTTTT
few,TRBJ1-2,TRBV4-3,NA,CASSLSPSRNYGYTF,TGCGCCAGCAGCCTTTCCCCAAGCAGAAACTATGGCTACACCTTC
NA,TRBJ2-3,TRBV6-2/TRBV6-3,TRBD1,CASSTQGEADTQYF,TGTGCCAGCAGTACACAGGGGGAGGCAGATACGCAGTATTTT
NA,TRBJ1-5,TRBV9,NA,CASSVERRVQQPQHF,TGTGCCAGCAGCGTAGAGAGGAGGGTACAGCAGCCCCAGCATTTT
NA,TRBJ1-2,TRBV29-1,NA,CSAGREAYGYTF,TGCAGCGCCGGGAGGGAGGCCTATGGCTACACCTTC
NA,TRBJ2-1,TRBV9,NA,CASSVIGSRSDEQFF,TGTGCCAGCAGCGTTATTGGCAGCAGGTCGGATGAGCAGTTCTTC
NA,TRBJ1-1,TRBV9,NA,CASSVMSRGNTEAFF,TGTGCCAGCAGCGTAATGTCCAGGGGGAACACTGAAGCTTTCTTT
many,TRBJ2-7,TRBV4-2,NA,CASSQGQQGYEQYF,TGTGCCAGCAGCCAAGGGCAACAGGGTTACGAGCAGTACTTC
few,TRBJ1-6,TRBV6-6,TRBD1,CASSSPGTDNSPLHF,TGTGCCAGCAGTTCCCCCGGGACAGATAATTCACCCCTCCACTTT
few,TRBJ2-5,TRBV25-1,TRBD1,CASSVGQGEETQYF,TGTGCCAGCAGTGTCGGACAGGGAGAAGAGACCCAGTACTTC
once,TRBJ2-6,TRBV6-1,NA,CASSENVRRVSGADVLTF,TGTGCCAGCAGTGAAAACGTAAGAAGGGTCTCTGGGGCCGACGTCCTGACTTTC
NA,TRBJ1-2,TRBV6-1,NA,CASSEYLGFGYTF,TGTGCCAGCAGTGAGTACCTAGGGTTTGGCTACACCTTC
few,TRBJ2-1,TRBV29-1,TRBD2,CSVDPISGAYNEQFF,TGCAGCGTTGATCCAATAAGCGGGGCCTACAATGAGCAGTTCTTC
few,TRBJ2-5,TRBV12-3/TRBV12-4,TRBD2,CASSLIAGGPETQYF,TGTGCCAGCAGTTTAATAGCGGGGGGTCCGGAGACCCAGTACTTC
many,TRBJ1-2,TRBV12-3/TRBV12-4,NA,CASSPRAGGHGYTF,TGTGCCAGCAGTCCGCGGGCTGGGGGGCATGGCTACACCTTC
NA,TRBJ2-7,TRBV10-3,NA,CAISEYRDEQYF,TGTGCCATCAGTGAGTACCGGGATGAGCAGTACTTC
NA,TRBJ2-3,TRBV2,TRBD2,CASTGTSVADTQYF,TGTGCCAGCACCGGGACTAGCGTGGCAGATACGCAGTATTTT
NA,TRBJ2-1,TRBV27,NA,CASSMPGRAYNEQFF,TGTGCCAGCAGTATGCCGGGACGGGCCTACAATGAGCAGTTCTTC
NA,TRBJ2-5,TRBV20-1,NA,CGAQTEETQYF,TGCGGTGCTCAGACCGAAGAGACCCAGTACTTC
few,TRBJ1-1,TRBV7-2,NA,CASSLVGILNTEAFF,TGTGCCAGCAGCCTAGTTGGGATTTTGAACACTGAAGCTTTCTTT
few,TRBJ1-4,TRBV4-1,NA,CASSQVEFGRREKLFF,TGCGCCAGCAGCCAAGTGGAATTCGGGAGGCGTGAAAAACTGTTTTTT
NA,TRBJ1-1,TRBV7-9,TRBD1,CASSGDRENTEAFF,TGTGCCAGCAGCGGAGACAGGGAGAACACTGAAGCTTTCTTT
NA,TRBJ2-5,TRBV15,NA,CATSRAPAETQYF,TGTGCCACCAGCAGAGCCCCTGCGGAGACCCAGTACTTC
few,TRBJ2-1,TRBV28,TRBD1,CASSPFGQGAHNEQFF,TGTGCCAGCAGTCCCTTCGGTCAGGGGGCCCACAATGAGCAGTTCTTC
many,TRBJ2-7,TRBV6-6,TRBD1,CASTPRDRGYEQYF,TGTGCCAGCACTCCACGGGACAGGGGCTACGAGCAGTACTTC
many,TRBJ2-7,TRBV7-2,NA,CASSLGDRPYEQYF,TGTGCCAGCAGCTTAGGTGACAGACCCTACGAGCAGTACTTC
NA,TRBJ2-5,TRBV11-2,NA,CASSSGGQPQETQYF,TGTGCCAGCAGCTCGGGGGGACAGCCCCAAGAGACCCAGTACTTC
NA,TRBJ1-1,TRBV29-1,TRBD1,CSVEGQAATEAFF,TGCAGCGTGGAGGGACAGGCGGCTACTGAAGCTTTCTTT